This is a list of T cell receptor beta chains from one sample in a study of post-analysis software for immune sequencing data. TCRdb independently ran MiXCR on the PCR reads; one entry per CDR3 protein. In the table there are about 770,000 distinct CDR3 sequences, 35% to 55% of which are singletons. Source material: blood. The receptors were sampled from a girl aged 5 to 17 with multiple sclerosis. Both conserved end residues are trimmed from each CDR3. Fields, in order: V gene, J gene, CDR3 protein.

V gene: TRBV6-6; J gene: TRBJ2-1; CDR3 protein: ASSLGGGPVPLIYNEQF
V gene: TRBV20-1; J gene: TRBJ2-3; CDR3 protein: SAPRQLSTDTQY
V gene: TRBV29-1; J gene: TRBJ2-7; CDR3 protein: SVEDEESGLAQY
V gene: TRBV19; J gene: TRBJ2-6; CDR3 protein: ASSIPTGTGANVLT
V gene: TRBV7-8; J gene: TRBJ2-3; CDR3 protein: ASSHGPEANTQY
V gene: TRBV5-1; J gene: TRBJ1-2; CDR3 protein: ASSFGDIYGYT
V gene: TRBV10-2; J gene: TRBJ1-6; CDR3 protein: ASSRGLGQGNSPLH
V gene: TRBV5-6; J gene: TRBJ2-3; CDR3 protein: ASSITTGADTQY
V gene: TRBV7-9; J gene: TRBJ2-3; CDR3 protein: ASSHGPTADTQY
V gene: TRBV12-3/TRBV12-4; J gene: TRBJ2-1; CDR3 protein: ASSSDLGNEQF
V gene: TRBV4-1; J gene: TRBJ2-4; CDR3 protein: ASSQDRENIRY
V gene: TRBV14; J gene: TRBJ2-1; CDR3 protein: ASSQPHPSEPYNEQF
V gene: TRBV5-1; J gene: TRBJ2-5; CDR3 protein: ASSSAGKGEQY
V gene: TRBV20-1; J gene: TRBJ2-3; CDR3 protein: SANLDSTSTDTQY
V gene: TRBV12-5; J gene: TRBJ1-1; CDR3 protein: ASGLQGGTEAF
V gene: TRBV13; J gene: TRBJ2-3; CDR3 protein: ASSKQGTSTDTQY
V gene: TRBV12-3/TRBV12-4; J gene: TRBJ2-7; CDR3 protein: ASSLGEREQY
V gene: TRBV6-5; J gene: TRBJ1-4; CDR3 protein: ASRDINEKLF
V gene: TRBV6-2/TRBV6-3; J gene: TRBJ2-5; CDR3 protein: ASSYEHQETQY
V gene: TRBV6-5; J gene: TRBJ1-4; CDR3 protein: ASSYLFDVTGPGFEKLF
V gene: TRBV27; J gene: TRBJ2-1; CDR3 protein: ASSFPITGETRYNEQF
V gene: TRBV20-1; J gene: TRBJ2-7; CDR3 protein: SARVAGVSYEQY
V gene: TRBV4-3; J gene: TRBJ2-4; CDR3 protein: ASSQDRTSLAKNIQY
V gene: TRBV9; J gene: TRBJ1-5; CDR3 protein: ASSADPGTDQPQH